This T cell receptor (beta chain) was retrieved from a study of blood T cells in healthy people across ages. This clonotype has a handful of counts. The antigen is undetermined. Together with a sample-barcoded 5' primer, a J-beta primer mix was included in a second PCR lasting roughly 6 to 12 cycles. Each cDNA molecule, via a template-switch adaptor with 12 random nucleotides, was tagged. Each CDR3 protein gets one entry after TCRdb re-called the 5' RACE reads with MiXCR. The sample comprises 800,000 to 950,000 distinct CDR3 sequences, almost 30% of which are singletons, and about 10% rests with the top ten. Germline CDR1 reads MNHEY; CDR2 reads SVGEGT. This CDR3 is built from 13 residues. The germline V and J ends were trimmed by 0 bases and 4 bases, with 6 bases remaining between them. General study points: Calculation of diversity from one million T cells yielded estimates considered to be underestimates.

This sample also appeared in a second study, on T cells of mothers and their children.

This clonotype was sampled from a woman aged 40 to 50 in good health. The sample taken for sequencing was blood. The chain joins TRBV6-2 or TRBV6-3 to TRBJ1-2; D gene ambiguous. The CDR3 region is CASSYSSLYGYTF. CDR3 coding DNA: TGTGCCAGCAGTTACTCCTCCCTCTATGGCTACACCTTC.